What follows are 24 T cell receptor beta chains derived from one specimen sequenced in a study of blood T cells in healthy people across ages. Sample-barcoded 5' priming and a J-beta primer mix drove a second PCR of about 7 to 11 cycles. Using its own MiXCR run on the 5' RACE reads, TCRdb lists one record per CDR3 protein. The sample holds about 1.1 million distinct CDR3 sequences; more than 30% are singletons and the top ten take around 12%. Sequencing was carried out using blood. The receptors originated from a man aged 18 to 35 in good health.

This clonotype was detected only a few times. The chain carries TRBV6-5 and TRBJ1-5; the match to TRBD1 covers 8 bases. V trimming: 2 bases; J trimming: 5 bases; junction bases outside the gene matches: 2. The CDR3 consists of 14 residues. Germline CDR1 MNHEY, CDR2 SVGAGI. The CDR3 nucleotides read TGTGCCAGCAGTTACGCAGGGGGCCATCAGCCCCAGCATTTT. Its protein is CASSYAGGHQPQHF.

This chain uses TRBV7-9 with TRBJ1-4, with TRBD1 identical over 7 bases. The germline CDR1 and CDR2 sequences are SEHNR and FQNEAQ (reference sequence). The CDR3 is made up of 15 amino acids. Trimming took 5 bases from V and 1 from J; bases not matched to a gene: 4. This CDR3 is CASSRQGGTNEKLFF. The CDR3, as DNA: TGTGCCAGCAGCCGTCAGGGGGGAACTAATGAAAAACTGTTTTTT.

Only a few counts were recorded for this clonotype. The chain uses TRBV4-2 and TRBJ1-4; maybe TRBD1 (5 bases). CDR3 size: 14 residues. Looked up from germline, CDR1 is LGHNA and CDR2 is YNFKEQ. V was trimmed by 1 base and J by 10 bases, leaving 13 bases between them. Written as DNA, the CDR3 is TGTGCCAGCAGCCAAGCGTCCGGCGGGGGAAAACTGTTTTTT. Protein sequence: CASSQASGGGKLFF.

This clonotype was seen only a few times. The rearrangement links TRBV20-1 to TRBJ2-7; weak D call: TRBD1 (5 bases). V was pared by 0 bases and J by 0 bases, with 12 bases between. Germline V lookup: CDR1 DFQATT, CDR2 SNEGSKA (reference sequence). CDR3 length: 15 residues. The CDR3 sequence: CSARDGAALSYEQYF. The CDR3 bases are TGCAGTGCTAGAGATGGGGCAGCCCTCTCCTACGAGCAGTACTTC.

The chain couples TRBV5-1 to TRBJ1-2; D perhaps matches TRBD1 (5 bases). This CDR3 is 14 amino acids long. Trimming took 2 bases from V and 6 from J, leaving 14 bases between them. CDR1 is SGHRS, CDR2 YFSETQ, per germline. The CDR3 is CASSFPGALDGYTF. The CDR3 nucleotides read TGCGCCAGCAGCTTCCCCGGGGCCCTGGATGGCTACACCTTC.

The chain combines TRBV9 with TRBJ1-5, with D perhaps TRBD1 (6 bases). V lost 5 bases and J lost 6, with 18 bases in between. This CDR3 region has 15 residues. The germline CDR1 and CDR2 sequences are SGDLS and YYNGEE. The CDR3 sequence: CASSRTGHALQPQHF. DNA of the CDR3: TGTGCCAGCAGTAGAACGGGACATGCCCTTCAGCCCCAGCATTTT.

This clonotype showed up just a few times. In DNA, the CDR3 is TGTGCCAGCAGTTTATCGGCGCGACAAACGCGAGATGAAGAGACCCAGTACTTC. It encodes CASSLSARQTRDEETQYF. The chain is built from TRBV27 and TRBJ2-5; D unclear. CDR1 is MNHEY, CDR2 SMNVEV, per germline (reference sequence). V gave up 0 bases and J gave up 3 bases, with 20 bases separating them. The CDR3 loop spans 18 amino acids.

Worth noting for this clonotype: One junction end does not reproduce the germline sequence, and a read error may be involved. The chain's CDR3 is CASSLVQGGSYEQYF. CDR3 DNA sequence: TGCGCCAGCAGTTTGGTACAGGGGGGGTCCTACGAGCAGTACTTC. The chain joins TRBV6-2 or TRBV6-3 to TRBJ2-7; tentative D call: TRBD1 (8 bases). The CDR3 loop spans 15 amino acids. Germline V gene sequence: CDR1 MNHEY, CDR2 SVGEGT.

This clonotype has only a few counts. The chain employs TRBV5-1 and TRBJ1-1; tentatively, D is TRBD1 (5 bases). The CDR3 has 15 residues. V shed 3 bases and J shed 1 base, with 13 bases lying between them. From germline, CDR1 is SGHRS and CDR2 YFSETQ. The chain's CDR3 is CASSSTGGRNTEAFF. The CDR3 DNA sequence: TGCGCCAGCAGCTCGACGGGGGGAAGGAACACTGAAGCTTTCTTT.

The count of this clonotype is one. The chain couples TRBV2 to TRBJ2-7, with 7 bases aligning to TRBD2. The J call may be mistaken, given a closer DNA end match to TRBJ2-5. Germline V gives CDR1 SNHLY, CDR2 FYNNEI. The CDR3 totals 15 residues. The CDR3 DNA is TGTGCCAGCAGTGACAATGATGAGGGAGGGGAGACCCAGTACTTC. Amino acids: CASSDNDEGGETQYF.

V gene TRBV20-1 combines with J gene TRBJ1-6, with D perhaps matching TRBD1 (6 bases). This CDR3 has 14 amino acids. Trimming left V 6 bases short and J 7 bases short, with 16 bases between. Germline CDR1 and CDR2: DFQATT and SNEGSKA (reference sequence). The CDR3 sequence: CSAPTGLHNSPLHF. For the CDR3, the DNA is TGCAGTGCGCCGACAGGACTGCACAATTCACCCCTCCACTTT.

The V and J genes are TRBV12-3 or TRBV12-4 and TRBJ2-2; D may be TRBD1 (5 bases). CDR3 length: 14 amino acids. The ends were cut back, 8 bases at V and 0 bases at J, with 10 bases in the middle. The CDR3 nucleotides read TGTGCCAGCTTACAGGCGTCGAACACCGGGGAGCTGTTTTTT. Translation gives CASLQASNTGELFF.

J is TRBJ2-2 and V is TRBV6-6; D not certain. Deletions cut 6 bases from V and 8 bases from J, with 16 bases between. The CDR3 totals 14 residues. The germline V gene has CDR1 MNHNY and CDR2 SVGAGI (reference sequence). The CDR3, as DNA: TGTGCCAGCAGCCGGGTTAATGAGCCAGGGGAGCTGTTTTTT. Its translation: CASSRVNEPGELFF.

Concerning this clonotype: This may come from a read error, since a much larger clone is one base off. V and J are TRBV12-3 or TRBV12-4 and TRBJ1-1; the D is unclear. This CDR3 contains 13 residues. CDR3 sequence (DNA): TGTGCCAGCAGTGAGACGGGGTACACTAAAGCTTTCTTT. Translating it yields CASSETGYTKAFF.

The rearrangement links TRBV5-5 to TRBJ2-2; TRBD1 or TRBD2 may be the D gene (5 bases each). The CDR3 contains 16 residues. In germline, CDR1 is SGHKS, CDR2 YYEKEE (reference sequence). Trimming removed 2 bases at V and 4 bases at J, with 15 bases between. CDR3 in amino acids: CASSFTTGDLTGELFF. The CDR3 DNA sequence: TGTGCCAGCAGCTTCACAACCGGGGACCTCACCGGGGAGCTGTTTTTT.

Points on this clonotype: A much larger clonotype is one base distant, so this may be a read error. The chain links TRBV29-1 to TRBJ2-1, with D possibly TRBD1 on 5 matching bases. There are 14 residues in the CDR3. Trimming cost V 6 bases and J 1 base, with 13 bases left between them. Germline V gene sequence: CDR1 SQVTM, CDR2 ANQGSEA. This chain's CDR3 is CSVVRVSSYNEQFF. For the CDR3, the DNA is TGCAGCGTGGTCAGGGTTAGTTCCTACAATGAGCAGTTCTTC.

This clonotype came up once. V usage is TRBV6-6 and J usage is TRBJ2-1; 12 nucleotides align to TRBD1. Trimming cost V 5 bases and J 8 bases; bases outside gene matches: 10. The CDR3 has 16 amino acids. Per germline, CDR1 MNHNY and CDR2 SVGAGI (reference sequence). The CDR3 loop reads CASSKSGQGAGDEQFF. The CDR3, as DNA: TGTGCCAGCAGTAAATCGGGACAGGGGGCGGGGGATGAGCAGTTCTTC.

This clonotype was recorded once. This chain uses TRBV29-1 with TRBJ2-2, with D perhaps TRBD1 (5 bases). Germline values: CDR1 SQVTM, CDR2 ANQGSEA. The CDR3 loop spans 12 amino acids. Deletions cut 7 bases from V and 5 bases from J, with 11 bases between. CDR3 loop: CSAWGPTGELFF. The CDR3 bases are TGCAGCGCCTGGGGCCCGACCGGGGAGCTGTTTTTT.

The chain couples TRBV4-3 to TRBJ1-5; perhaps TRBD1 as D (5 bases). CDR1 is LGHNA, CDR2 YSLEER, per germline. Trimming shortened V by 4 bases and J by 6 bases, and 16 bases separated the two germline ends. The CDR3 totals 15 residues. In nucleotides, the CDR3 is TGCGCCAGCAGCCGTTCTACAGGTGAGGGTCAGCCCCAGCATTTT. It translates to CASSRSTGEGQPQHF.

The chain employs TRBV14 and TRBJ2-3; 7 bases are a match to TRBD1. The CDR3 consists of 16 residues. The trim removed 4 bases at V and 0 bases at J, leaving 7 bases unmatched. Germline assignment: CDR1 SGHDN and CDR2 FVKESK. The CDR3 region is CASSPLRTGSTDTQYF. DNA of the CDR3: TGTGCCAGCAGCCCCCTCCGGACAGGAAGCACAGATACGCAGTATTTT.

V gene TRBV29-1 combines with J gene TRBJ2-5, with TRBD1 matching over 8 bases. The closer fit of TRBJ2-1 to the DNA end suggests the J call may be wrong. From germline, CDR1 is SQVTM and CDR2 ANQGSEA. This CDR3 contains 15 residues. CDR3 loop: CSALKIGTGQETQFF. The CDR3 DNA reads TGCAGCGCTTTGAAGATAGGGACAGGTCAAGAGACCCAGTTCTTC.

This clonotype showed up just a few times. The chain joins TRBV27 to TRBJ1-1; 9 nucleotides match TRBD1. This CDR3 comprises 14 residues. Germline V CDR1 and CDR2: MNHEY, SMNVEV (reference sequence). The V gene end was trimmed by 6 bases and the J gene end by 2 bases; junction bases not matched to a gene: 4. DNA for the CDR3: TGTGCCAGCAGAGACAGGGGGTTTAACACTGAAGCTTTCTTT. As protein: CASRDRGFNTEAFF.

This clonotype was counted only a few times. The rearrangement links TRBV11-2 to TRBJ2-5, with D possibly TRBD2 on 6 matching bases. The germline CDR1 and CDR2 sequences are SGHAT and FQNNGV. Trimming removed 3 bases at V and 5 bases at J, with 13 bases between. This CDR3 contains 14 residues. CDR3 sequence (DNA): TGTGCCAGCAGCTTTCCGGGGGATGGGGAGACCCAGTACTTC. Protein: CASSFPGDGETQYF.

V is TRBV6-5 and J is TRBJ2-1; 9 bases match TRBD2. V lost 2 bases to trimming and J lost 6 bases; unmatched junction nucleotides: 14. This CDR3 comprises 18 residues. Germline-derived CDR1 and CDR2 are MNHEY and SVGAGI. CDR3 coding DNA: TGTGCCAGCAGTTACGCATCCGGGGGAGCGGGGGGTTCCAATGAGCAGTTCTTC. Protein: CASSYASGGAGGSNEQFF.